Listed below are T cell receptor beta chains from one sample, sequenced in a study of blood T cell repertoires in COVID-19. TCRdb's table, derived via immunoSEQ multiplex PCR, lists solely in-frame clones and lacks some. This table holds approximately 200,000 clones, around nine tenths found once. The sequencing input was peripheral blood. The receptors were sampled from a man between 60 and 75 years old who had recovered from COVID-19. CDR3s include the opening cysteine and the closing phenylalanine or tryptophan. D genes are given only for firm matches. The size entry is marked missing in some rows and otherwise reads once, few, many or a size class.

J gene: TRBJ2-1
clone size: medium-sized
D gene: TRBD2
V gene: TRBV10-3
CDR3 DNA: TGTGCCATCCGGCGGGAGGGAGACTACAATGAGCAGTTCTTC
CDR3 protein: CAIRREGDYNEQFF

J gene: TRBJ2-7
clone size: -
D gene: TRBD2
V gene: TRBV19
CDR3 DNA: TGTGCCAGTAGTGCCAGCGGGGGCCTTACCTACGAGCAGTACTTC
CDR3 protein: CASSASGGLTYEQYF

J gene: TRBJ2-3
clone size: -
D gene: -
V gene: TRBV6-5
CDR3 DNA: TGTGCCAGCAGGTCAAGCACAGATACGCAGTATTTT
CDR3 protein: CASRSSTDTQYF

J gene: TRBJ2-2
clone size: -
D gene: -
V gene: TRBV7-9
CDR3 DNA: TGTGCCAGCAGCACGTCCGCGGGGGCCCTCACCGGGGAGCTGTTTTTT
CDR3 protein: CASSTSAGALTGELFF

J gene: TRBJ1-6
clone size: -
D gene: -
V gene: TRBV30
CDR3 DNA: TGTGCCTGGAGCACCTCGGGGGGCACACCCCTCCACTTT
CDR3 protein: CAWSTSGGTPLHF

J gene: TRBJ2-7
clone size: -
D gene: TRBD1
V gene: TRBV29-1
CDR3 DNA: TGCAGCGTCAGACAGGGGCCTAGGGAGCAGTACTTC
CDR3 protein: CSVRQGPREQYF

J gene: TRBJ1-5
clone size: -
D gene: -
V gene: TRBV3-1/TRBV3-2
CDR3 DNA: TGTGCCAGCAGCCAACAGGCCCAAGGGCCCCAGCATTTT
CDR3 protein: CASSQQAQGPQHF

J gene: TRBJ2-7
clone size: -
D gene: TRBD2
V gene: TRBV19
CDR3 DNA: TGTGCCAGTAAGGGGACTAGCGGAGCCTACGAGCAGTACTTC
CDR3 protein: CASKGTSGAYEQYF

J gene: TRBJ1-1
clone size: -
D gene: -
V gene: TRBV6-5
CDR3 DNA: TGTGCCAGCAACCAACGGGAAAACACTGAAGCTTTCTTT
CDR3 protein: CASNQRENTEAFF

J gene: TRBJ2-5
clone size: -
D gene: -
V gene: TRBV5-1
CDR3 DNA: TGCGCCAGCAGCCCTACAGGGAACCAAGAGACCCAGTACTTC
CDR3 protein: CASSPTGNQETQYF

J gene: TRBJ1-1
clone size: -
D gene: -
V gene: TRBV28
CDR3 DNA: TGTGCCAGCAAGGGGCAGATTTACACTGAAGCTTTCTTT
CDR3 protein: CASKGQIYTEAFF

J gene: TRBJ1-2
clone size: few
D gene: -
V gene: TRBV4-2
CDR3 DNA: TGTGCCAGCAGCCATACCGTACAGGACTATGGCTACACCTTC
CDR3 protein: CASSHTVQDYGYTF

J gene: TRBJ2-3
clone size: -
D gene: TRBD2
V gene: TRBV9
CDR3 DNA: TGTGCCAGCAGCCCGCGACTAGCGGGAGCTGGAGATACGCAGTATTTT
CDR3 protein: CASSPRLAGAGDTQYF

J gene: TRBJ2-3
clone size: -
D gene: TRBD2
V gene: TRBV18
CDR3 DNA: TGTGCCAGCTCACCGGCCCCCAGCGGGGGGGGCCCCGATACGCAGTATTTT
CDR3 protein: CASSPAPSGGGPDTQYF

J gene: TRBJ2-7
clone size: -
D gene: TRBD1
V gene: TRBV5-4
CDR3 DNA: TGTGCCAGCAGTTATTACCGGGACAGGTCCTACGAGCAGTACTTC
CDR3 protein: CASSYYRDRSYEQYF

J gene: TRBJ1-3
clone size: -
D gene: -
V gene: TRBV3-1/TRBV3-2
CDR3 DNA: TGTGCCAGCAGCCAAGGGATCTTGTATGGGACAAATGGAAACACCATATATTTT
CDR3 protein: CASSQGILYGTNGNTIYF

J gene: TRBJ2-1
clone size: once
D gene: TRBD2
V gene: TRBV5-1
CDR3 DNA: TGCGCCAGCAGCTTGAAAGCGGGAGGGACCTACAATGAGCAGTTCTTC
CDR3 protein: CASSLKAGGTYNEQFF

J gene: TRBJ2-1
clone size: -
D gene: TRBD2
V gene: TRBV6-1
CDR3 DNA: TGTGCCAGCAGTGAAGAGACTAGCGGGCGCTACAATGAGCAGTTCTTC
CDR3 protein: CASSEETSGRYNEQFF

J gene: TRBJ1-1
clone size: -
D gene: -
V gene: TRBV28
CDR3 DNA: TGTGCCAGCAGTCCGCCGACAGGCAGGAACACTGAAGCTTTCTTT
CDR3 protein: CASSPPTGRNTEAFF

J gene: TRBJ2-2
clone size: -
D gene: -
V gene: TRBV24-1
CDR3 DNA: TGTGCCACCAGTGATGACACGGCCGGGGAGCTGTTTTTT
CDR3 protein: CATSDDTAGELFF

J gene: TRBJ1-1
clone size: -
D gene: -
V gene: TRBV3-1/TRBV3-2
CDR3 DNA: TGTGCCAGCAGCCAAGGCCAGGGGATTGAAGCTTTCTTT
CDR3 protein: CASSQGQGIEAFF

J gene: TRBJ2-5
clone size: -
D gene: -
V gene: TRBV5-1
CDR3 DNA: TGCGCCAGCAGCTTGGGGAAGGCAGGGTCCGAGACCCAGTACTTC
CDR3 protein: CASSLGKAGSETQYF

J gene: TRBJ1-6
clone size: -
D gene: -
V gene: TRBV6-4
CDR3 DNA: TGTGCCAGCAGTGACTCTGGGCATTCGGCACCCCTCCACTTT
CDR3 protein: CASSDSGHSAPLHF

J gene: TRBJ2-1
clone size: -
D gene: TRBD2
V gene: TRBV20-1
CDR3 DNA: TGCAGTGCTAGAACCCCCCGGGGGGAGTTCTTC
CDR3 protein: CSARTPRGEFF

J gene: TRBJ2-5
clone size: few
D gene: -
V gene: TRBV6-2/TRBV6-3
CDR3 DNA: TGTGCCAGCAGTTACCTTGGTGGGGGGGCCCGAGAGACCCAGTACTTC
CDR3 protein: CASSYLGGGARETQYF

J gene: TRBJ1-2
clone size: -
D gene: TRBD1
V gene: TRBV7-9
CDR3 DNA: TGTGCCAGCAGCACCAGACAGGGACCTAACTATGGCTACACCTTC
CDR3 protein: CASSTRQGPNYGYTF

J gene: TRBJ2-3
clone size: -
D gene: -
V gene: TRBV4-3
CDR3 DNA: TGCGCCAGCAGCCAAAGGGGGGACAGAATACCAGATACGCAGTATTTT
CDR3 protein: CASSQRGDRIPDTQYF

J gene: TRBJ1-2
clone size: -
D gene: TRBD1
V gene: TRBV18
CDR3 DNA: TGTGCCAGCTCACCGGTTCCAGGGGGCGCGGTTGGCTACACCTTC
CDR3 protein: CASSPVPGGAVGYTF

J gene: TRBJ1-4
clone size: once
D gene: TRBD1
V gene: TRBV29-1
CDR3 DNA: TGCAGCGTGGCCGGACAGGGAACTAATGAAAAACTGTTTTTT
CDR3 protein: CSVAGQGTNEKLFF

J gene: TRBJ1-1
clone size: -
D gene: -
V gene: TRBV27
CDR3 DNA: TGTGCCAGCAGTACAGGGAGAATGAACACTGAAGCTTTCTTT
CDR3 protein: CASSTGRMNTEAFF

J gene: TRBJ1-2
clone size: -
D gene: -
V gene: TRBV12-3/TRBV12-4
CDR3 DNA: TGTGCCACGGGGTTGGGAGGCTACACCTTC
CDR3 protein: CATGLGGYTF

J gene: TRBJ1-3
clone size: -
D gene: -
V gene: TRBV28
CDR3 DNA: TGTGGGTCTTTGAGTGGAAACACCATATATTTT
CDR3 protein: CGSLSGNTIYF

J gene: TRBJ1-2
clone size: -
D gene: -
V gene: TRBV15
CDR3 DNA: TGTGCCACCAGCAGAGGAGTGGGACAAGAACCCACTAACTATGGCTACACCTTC
CDR3 protein: CATSRGVGQEPTNYGYTF

J gene: TRBJ2-3
clone size: -
D gene: -
V gene: TRBV6-6
CDR3 DNA: TGTGCCAGCAGTACAGGGGATACGCAGTATTTT
CDR3 protein: CASSTGDTQYF

J gene: TRBJ1-5
clone size: -
D gene: -
V gene: TRBV5-1
CDR3 DNA: TGCGCCAGCAGCTTGGGAGGAGGGGCCCTCAATCAGCCCCAGCATTTT
CDR3 protein: CASSLGGGALNQPQHF

J gene: TRBJ1-1
clone size: once
D gene: -
V gene: TRBV15
CDR3 DNA: TGTGCCACCAGCAGACATACAGCTGACAACACTGAAGCTTTCTTT
CDR3 protein: CATSRHTADNTEAFF

J gene: TRBJ1-5
clone size: -
D gene: -
V gene: TRBV27
CDR3 DNA: TGTGCCAGCAGTTCCCCGGGGGAGGGGAGGCCCCAGCATTTT
CDR3 protein: CASSSPGEGRPQHF

J gene: TRBJ1-5
clone size: -
D gene: -
V gene: TRBV5-4
CDR3 DNA: TGTGCCAGCAGCTTGGACAGGGCCAGCAATCAGCCCCAGCATTTT
CDR3 protein: CASSLDRASNQPQHF

J gene: TRBJ2-1
clone size: -
D gene: TRBD1
V gene: TRBV28
CDR3 DNA: TGTGCCAGTGGGGACAGGGATGTAAGTGAGCAGTTCTTC
CDR3 protein: CASGDRDVSEQFF

J gene: TRBJ2-1
clone size: -
D gene: -
V gene: TRBV7-3
CDR3 DNA: TGTGCCAGCAGCGTCGGGACTCTCTCCTACAATGAGCAGTTCTTC
CDR3 protein: CASSVGTLSYNEQFF

J gene: TRBJ1-2
clone size: -
D gene: TRBD1
V gene: TRBV7-8
CDR3 DNA: TGTGCCAGCAGCTTTACAGGGGCTGGTGGCTACACCTTC
CDR3 protein: CASSFTGAGGYTF

J gene: TRBJ2-2
clone size: -
D gene: TRBD1
V gene: TRBV5-1
CDR3 DNA: TGCGCCAGCAGCTACGACAGGGGACACGGGGAGCTGTTTTTT
CDR3 protein: CASSYDRGHGELFF

J gene: TRBJ2-1
clone size: -
D gene: -
V gene: TRBV15
CDR3 DNA: TGTGCCACCAGCAGAGACCTCAGCACCGGGGGTCCCAATGAGCAGTTCTTC
CDR3 protein: CATSRDLSTGGPNEQFF

J gene: TRBJ2-5
clone size: -
D gene: -
V gene: TRBV7-2
CDR3 DNA: TGTGCCAGCAGCTTAGCTGCTGGACTTAAAGAGACCCAGTACTTC
CDR3 protein: CASSLAAGLKETQYF

J gene: TRBJ2-7
clone size: medium-sized
D gene: TRBD1
V gene: TRBV7-9
CDR3 DNA: TGTGCCGTCACAGGGGTATCCTACGAGCAGTACTTC
CDR3 protein: CAVTGVSYEQYF

J gene: TRBJ1-2
clone size: -
D gene: TRBD1
V gene: TRBV5-6
CDR3 DNA: TGTGCCAGCAGCGGGCGGACAGGGCGAACTGGCTACACCTTC
CDR3 protein: CASSGRTGRTGYTF

J gene: TRBJ1-2
clone size: -
D gene: -
V gene: TRBV6-4
CDR3 DNA: TGTGCCAGCAGACAGGGAATCGGCTATGGCTACACCTTC
CDR3 protein: CASRQGIGYGYTF